Detailed here is one TCR beta chain. These data come from a study of cytomegalovirus exposure and HLA in healthy donors. It was the roughly 130-subject validation cohort, separate from the approximately 680-subject first cohort, to which the donors belonged. Deletions cut 5 bases from V and 4 bases from J, with 12 bases between. The germline V gene encodes CDR1 LGHNA and CDR2 YNFKEQ. This CDR3 has 13 amino acids. Profiled with immunoSEQ multiplex PCR; TCRdb holds only in-frame clones, not every one. Of roughly 300,000 clones in the sample, around 87% are singletons; the top ten hold approximately 1.1%.

The gene calls are TRBV4-2 and TRBJ2-7, with D possibly matching TRBD2 (6 bases). The receptor's source is a woman aged 25 to 39 in good health and CMV-seropositive. Material: PBMCs. The CDR3 DNA reads as TGTGCCAGCAGCATCCCGGGACTTTACGAGCAGTACTTC. Protein product: CASSIPGLYEQYF.